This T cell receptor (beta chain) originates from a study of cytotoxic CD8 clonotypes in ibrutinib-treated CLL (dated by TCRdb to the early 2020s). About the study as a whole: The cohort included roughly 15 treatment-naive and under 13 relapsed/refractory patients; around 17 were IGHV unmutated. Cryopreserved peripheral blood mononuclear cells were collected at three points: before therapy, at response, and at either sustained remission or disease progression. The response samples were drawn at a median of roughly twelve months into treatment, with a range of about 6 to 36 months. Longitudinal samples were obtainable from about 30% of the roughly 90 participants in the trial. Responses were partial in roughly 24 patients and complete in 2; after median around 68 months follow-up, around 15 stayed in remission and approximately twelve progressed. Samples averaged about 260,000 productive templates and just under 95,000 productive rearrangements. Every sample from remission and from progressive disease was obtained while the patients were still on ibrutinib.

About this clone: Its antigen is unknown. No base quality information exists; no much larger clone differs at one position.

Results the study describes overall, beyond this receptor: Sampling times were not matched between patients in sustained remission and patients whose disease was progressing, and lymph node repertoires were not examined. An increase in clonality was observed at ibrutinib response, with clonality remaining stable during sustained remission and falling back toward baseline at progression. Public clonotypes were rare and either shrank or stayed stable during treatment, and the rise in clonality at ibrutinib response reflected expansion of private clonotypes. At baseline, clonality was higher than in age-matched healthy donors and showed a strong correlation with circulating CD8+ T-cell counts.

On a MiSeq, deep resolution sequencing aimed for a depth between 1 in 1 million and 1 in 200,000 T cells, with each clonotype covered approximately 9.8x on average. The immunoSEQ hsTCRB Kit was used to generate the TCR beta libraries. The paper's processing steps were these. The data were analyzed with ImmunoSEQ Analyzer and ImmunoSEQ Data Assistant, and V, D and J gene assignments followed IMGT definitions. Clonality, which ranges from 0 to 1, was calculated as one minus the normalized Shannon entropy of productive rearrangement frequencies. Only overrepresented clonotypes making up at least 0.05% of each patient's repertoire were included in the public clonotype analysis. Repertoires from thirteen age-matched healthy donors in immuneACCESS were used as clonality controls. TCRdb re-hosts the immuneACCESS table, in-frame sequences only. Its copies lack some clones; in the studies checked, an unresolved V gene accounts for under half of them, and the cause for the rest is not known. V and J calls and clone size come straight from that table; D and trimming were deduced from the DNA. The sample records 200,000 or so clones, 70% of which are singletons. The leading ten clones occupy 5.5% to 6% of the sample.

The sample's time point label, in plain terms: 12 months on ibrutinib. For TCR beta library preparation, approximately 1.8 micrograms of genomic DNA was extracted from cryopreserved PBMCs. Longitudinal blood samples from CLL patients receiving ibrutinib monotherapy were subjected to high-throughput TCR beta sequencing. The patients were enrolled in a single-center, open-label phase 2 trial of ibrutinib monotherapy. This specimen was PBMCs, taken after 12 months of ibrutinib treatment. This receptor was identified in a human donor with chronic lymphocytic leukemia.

The sequenced DNA is TGTGCCAGCAGCTTGGACGGGGGGACCTACGAGCAGTACTTC. It translates as CASSLDGGTYEQYF. The sequence links TRBV5-6 to TRBJ2-7; TRBD2 agrees with 7 junctional bases. Its CDR3 holds 14 amino acids, cysteine through phenylalanine. Of the read, only the CDR3 DNA is kept; its 42 bases are in frame from base 1. According to the germline V gene, CDR1 reads SGHDT and CDR2 reads YYEEEE. The germline V and J ends show losses of 0 bases and 2 bases respectively, and no gene match explains 2 bases of the junction. This CDR3, with the reference TRBV5-6 and TRBJ2-7 proteins standing in past its ends, gives the full variable domain DAGVTQSPTHLIKTRGQQVTLRCSPKSGHDTVSWYQQALGQGPQFIFQYYEEEERQRGNFPDRFSGHQFPNYSSELNVNALLLGDSALYLCASSLDGGTYEQYFGPGTRLTVT.